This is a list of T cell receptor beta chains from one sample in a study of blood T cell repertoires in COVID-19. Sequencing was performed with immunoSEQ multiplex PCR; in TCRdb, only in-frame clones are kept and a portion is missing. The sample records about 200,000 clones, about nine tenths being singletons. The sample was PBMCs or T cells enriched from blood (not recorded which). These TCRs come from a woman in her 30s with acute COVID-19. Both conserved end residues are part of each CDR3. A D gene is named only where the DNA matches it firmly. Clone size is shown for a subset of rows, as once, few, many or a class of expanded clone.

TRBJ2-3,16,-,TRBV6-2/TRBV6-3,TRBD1,TGTGCCAGCAGTTGCCACCTCGACAGGGCTACAGATACGCAGTATTTT,CASSCHLDRATDTQYF
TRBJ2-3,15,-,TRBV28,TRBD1,TGTGCCAGCAGTTTGCGGGGACAGGGCACAGATACGCAGTATTTT,CASSLRGQGTDTQYF
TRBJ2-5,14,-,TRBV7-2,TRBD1,TGTGCCAGCAGCTGGACAGGGGTAGGAGAGACCCAGTACTTC,CASSWTGVGETQYF
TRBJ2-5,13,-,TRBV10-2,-,TGCGCCAGCAGTGAGCTCGATCGGACACGCGGGTACTTC,CASSELDRTRGYF
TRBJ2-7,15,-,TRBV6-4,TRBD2,TGTGCCAGCAGTCCGTCTAGCGGGGAACCCTACGAGCAGTACTTC,CASSPSSGEPYEQYF
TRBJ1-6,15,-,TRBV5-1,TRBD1,TGCGCCAGCAGCTTGGAGGACAGGTATAATTCACCCCTCCACTTT,CASSLEDRYNSPLHF
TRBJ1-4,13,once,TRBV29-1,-,TGCAGCGCCGTTGGCCGGGGGGGTGAAAAACTGTTTTTT,CSAVGRGGEKLFF
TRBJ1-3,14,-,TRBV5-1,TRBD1,TGCGCCAGCAGCCTCCGGGACAGTGGAAACACCATATATTTT,CASSLRDSGNTIYF
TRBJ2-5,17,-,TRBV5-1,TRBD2,TGCGCCAGCAGCTTACCGGGACTAGCGGGGGATAAAGAGACCCAGTACTTC,CASSLPGLAGDKETQYF
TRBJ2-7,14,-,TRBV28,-,TGTGCCGCATTACGGACCGGGGTCGGTGGCGAGCAGTACTTC,CAALRTGVGGEQYF
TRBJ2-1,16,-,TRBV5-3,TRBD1,TGTGCCAGAAGCCTCCGGGACAGGGGTTCCTACAATGAGCAGTTCTTC,CARSLRDRGSYNEQFF
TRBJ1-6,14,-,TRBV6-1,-,TGTGCCAGCAGTGAAGGGCAGGAGGGGACACCCCTCCACTTT,CASSEGQEGTPLHF
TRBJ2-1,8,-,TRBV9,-,TGTGCCAGCAGCCCCCGTATCTTC,CASSPRIF
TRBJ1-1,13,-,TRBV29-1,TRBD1,TGCAGCGCCGAGGGACAGGGGGATACTGAAGCTTTCTTT,CSAEGQGDTEAFF
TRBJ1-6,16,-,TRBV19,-,TGTGCCAGTAGTAAAAAGGGGATGTCCTATAATTCACCCCTCCACTTT,CASSKKGMSYNSPLHF
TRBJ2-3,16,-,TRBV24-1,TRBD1,TGTGCCACCAGTGATCGGACAGGGTCGATCCCAGATACGCAGTATTTT,CATSDRTGSIPDTQYF
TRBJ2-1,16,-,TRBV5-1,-,TGCGCCAGCAGCTTGCCCCGAGAAGGGGGGGCGAATGAGCAGTTCTTC,CASSLPREGGANEQFF
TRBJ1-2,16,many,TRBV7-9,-,TGTGCCAGCAGTCTTAGAAGTGGCAGGGGAAACTATGGCTACACCTTC,CASSLRSGRGNYGYTF
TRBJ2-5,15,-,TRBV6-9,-,TGTGCCAGCAGTTACATTCTAGAACTTGGGGAGACCCAGTACTTC,CASSYILELGETQYF
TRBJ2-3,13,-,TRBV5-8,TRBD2,TGTGCCGACGCACAGCGGGGCTCAGATACGCAGTATTTT,CADAQRGSDTQYF
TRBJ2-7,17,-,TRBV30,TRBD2,TGTGCCTGGAAGGGAAGGACTAGCGGGCCTAGCTCCTACGAGCAGTACTTC,CAWKGRTSGPSSYEQYF
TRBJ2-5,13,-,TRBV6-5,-,TGTGCCAGCAGTACGACTAGTTCGGAGACCCAGTACTTC,CASSTTSSETQYF
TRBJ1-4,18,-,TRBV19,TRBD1,TGTGCCAGTAGTATTATGAGCGGGACAGGGGCGCGGAGTGAAAAACTGTTTTTT,CASSIMSGTGARSEKLFF
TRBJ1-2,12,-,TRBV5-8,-,TGTGCCAGTGGTTATGGGGGCGACGGCTACACCTTC,CASGYGGDGYTF
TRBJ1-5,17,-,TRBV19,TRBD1,TGTGCCAGTAGTATAAGTCAGGGGGCATCTGGCAATCAGCCCCAGCATTTT,CASSISQGASGNQPQHF
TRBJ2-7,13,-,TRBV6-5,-,TGTGCCAGCAGTTACACGACAGGCCTCGAGCAGTACTTC,CASSYTTGLEQYF
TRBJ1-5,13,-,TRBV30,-,TGTGCCTGGAGGACAGAGAGCAATCAGCCCCAGCATTTT,CAWRTESNQPQHF
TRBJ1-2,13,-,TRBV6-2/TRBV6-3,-,TGTGCCAGCAGCCTTCAGGTTAACTATGGCTACACCTTC,CASSLQVNYGYTF
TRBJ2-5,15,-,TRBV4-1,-,TGCGCCAGCAGCCAGGGCCTAGCGACCCAAGAGACCCAGTACTTC,CASSQGLATQETQYF
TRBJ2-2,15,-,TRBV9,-,TGTGCCAGCAGCCGAGCCCCGAGTAACACCGGGGAGCTGTTTTTT,CASSRAPSNTGELFF
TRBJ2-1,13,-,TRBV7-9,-,TGTGCCAGCAGCTTTACAGACTACAATGAGCAGTTCTTC,CASSFTDYNEQFF
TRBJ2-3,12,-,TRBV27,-,TGTGCCAGCAGGCCAGGGACAGATACGCAGTATTTT,CASRPGTDTQYF
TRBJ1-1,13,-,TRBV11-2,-,TGTGCCAGCAGCCCGCGGGTGGACACTGAAGCTTTCTTT,CASSPRVDTEAFF
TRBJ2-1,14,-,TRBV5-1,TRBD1,TGCGCCAGCAGCCCGGGGACAGTCTACAATGAGCAGTTCTTC,CASSPGTVYNEQFF
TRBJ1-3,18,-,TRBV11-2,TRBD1,TGTGCCAGCAGCTTATACAAGGGGGCGCTTGGCTCTGGAAACACCATATATTTT,CASSLYKGALGSGNTIYF
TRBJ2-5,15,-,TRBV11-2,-,TGTGCCAGCAGCGCCATCGCCCTAGGGGGAGAGACCCAGTACTTC,CASSAIALGGETQYF
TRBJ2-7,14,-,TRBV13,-,TGTGCCAGCAGCTTAGGTAAGAACGGCTACGAGCAGTACTTC,CASSLGKNGYEQYF
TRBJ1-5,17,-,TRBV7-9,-,TGTGCCAGCAGCTTAGGGACAGCGGACCCAAGCAATCAGCCCCAGCATTTT,CASSLGTADPSNQPQHF
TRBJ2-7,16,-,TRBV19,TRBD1,TGTGCCAGTAGTAAGGCTGGACAGGGGGCATCCTACGAGCAGTACTTC,CASSKAGQGASYEQYF
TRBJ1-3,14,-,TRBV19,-,TGTGCCAGTAGTATAACAGGGCCTGGAAACACCATATATTTT,CASSITGPGNTIYF
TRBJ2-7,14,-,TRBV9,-,TGTGCCAGCAGCGTTCTTGCAGTCCAACACGAGCAGTACTTC,CASSVLAVQHEQYF
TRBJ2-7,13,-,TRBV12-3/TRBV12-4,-,TGTGCCAGCAGTTTTTCACGGGTCGACGAGCAGTACTTC,CASSFSRVDEQYF
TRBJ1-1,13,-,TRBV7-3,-,TGTGCCAGCAGCTCCACAATGTACACTGAAGCTTTCTTT,CASSSTMYTEAFF
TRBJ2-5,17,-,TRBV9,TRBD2,TGTGCCAGCAGCGTAGCTACGGGGGGATCGGAGGGAGAGACCCAGTACTTC,CASSVATGGSEGETQYF
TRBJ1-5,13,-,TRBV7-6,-,TGTGCCAGCAGCTTCGGGAAATATCAGCCCCAGCATTTT,CASSFGKYQPQHF
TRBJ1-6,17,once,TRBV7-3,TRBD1,TGTGCCAGCAGCGTACAAGGGGGACAGGGCGGGGGCTCACCCCTCCACTTT,CASSVQGGQGGGSPLHF
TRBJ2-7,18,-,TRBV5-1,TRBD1,TGCGCCAGCAGCTTAACCGGGACAGGGGGCGCGGGTTCCTACGAGCAGTACTTC,CASSLTGTGGAGSYEQYF
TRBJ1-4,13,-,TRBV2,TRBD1,TGTGCCAGCATTGACAGGGTCAATGAAAAACTGTTTTTT,CASIDRVNEKLFF
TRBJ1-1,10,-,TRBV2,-,TGTGCCAGCAGGGGGGGAGAAGCTTTCTTT,CASRGGEAFF
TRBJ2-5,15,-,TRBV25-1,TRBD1,TGTGCCAGCAGTGAACAGGGGGCACGGCAAGAGACCCAGTACTTC,CASSEQGARQETQYF
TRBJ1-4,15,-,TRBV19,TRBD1,TGTGCCAGCACCGGGACAGGGAAGTTTAATGAAAAACTGTTTTTT,CASTGTGKFNEKLFF